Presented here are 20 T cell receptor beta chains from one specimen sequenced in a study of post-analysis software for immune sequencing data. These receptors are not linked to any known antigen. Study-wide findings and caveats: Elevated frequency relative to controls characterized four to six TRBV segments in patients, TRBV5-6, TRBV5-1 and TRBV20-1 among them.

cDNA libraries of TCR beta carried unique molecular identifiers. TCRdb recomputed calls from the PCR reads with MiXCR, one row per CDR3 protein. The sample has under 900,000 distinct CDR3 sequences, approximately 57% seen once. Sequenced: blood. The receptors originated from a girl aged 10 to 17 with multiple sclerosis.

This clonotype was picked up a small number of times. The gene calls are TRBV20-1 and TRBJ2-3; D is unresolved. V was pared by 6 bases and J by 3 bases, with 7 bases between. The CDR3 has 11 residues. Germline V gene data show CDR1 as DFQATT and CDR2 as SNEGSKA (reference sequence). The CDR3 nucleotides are TGCAGTGCCAGTCAAACAGATACGCAGTATTTT. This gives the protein CSASQTDTQYF.

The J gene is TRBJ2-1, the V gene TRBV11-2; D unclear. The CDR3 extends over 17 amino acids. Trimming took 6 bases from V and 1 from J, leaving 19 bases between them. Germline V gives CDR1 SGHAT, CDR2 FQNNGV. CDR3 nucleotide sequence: TGTGCCAGCAGATCTACTCAGTTCGAGCTATCCTACAATGAGCAGTTCTTC. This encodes CASRSTQFELSYNEQFF.

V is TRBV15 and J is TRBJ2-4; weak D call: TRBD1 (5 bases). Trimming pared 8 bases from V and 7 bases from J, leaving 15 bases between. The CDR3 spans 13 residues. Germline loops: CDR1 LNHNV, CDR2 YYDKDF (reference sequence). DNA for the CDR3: TGTGCCACCGTCAGGGAAGGCCGGAACATTCAGTACTTC. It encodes CATVREGRNIQYF.

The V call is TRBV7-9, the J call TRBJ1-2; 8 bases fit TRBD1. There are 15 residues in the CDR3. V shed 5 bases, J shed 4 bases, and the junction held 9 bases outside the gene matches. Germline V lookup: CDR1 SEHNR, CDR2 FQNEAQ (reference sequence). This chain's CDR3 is CASSPQLQGGYGYTF. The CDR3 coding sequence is TGTGCCAGCAGCCCACAACTACAGGGGGGCTATGGCTACACCTTC. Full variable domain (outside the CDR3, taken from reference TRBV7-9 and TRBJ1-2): DTGVSQNPRHKITKRGQNVTFRCDPISEHNRLYWYRQTLGQGPEFLTYFQNEAQLEKSRLLSDRFSAERPKGSFSTLEIQRTEQGDSAMYLCASSPQLQGGYGYTFGSGTRLTVV.

The CDR3 protein is CASSLLGTGDGYTF. The CDR3 bases are TGTGCCAGCAGCCTTTTGGGGACAGGGGATGGCTACACCTTC. The rearrangement uses TRBV12-3 or TRBV12-4 and TRBJ1-2; the match to TRBD1 covers 10 bases. The CDR3 is made up of 14 amino acids. V shed 6 bases and J 6 bases; nucleotides not matched to a gene: 7.

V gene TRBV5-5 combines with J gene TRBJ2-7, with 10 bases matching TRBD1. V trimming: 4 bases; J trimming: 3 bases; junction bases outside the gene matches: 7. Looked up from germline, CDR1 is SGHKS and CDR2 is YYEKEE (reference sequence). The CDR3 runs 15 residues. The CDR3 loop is CASSGDRGAHYEQYF. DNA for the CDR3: TGTGCCAGCAGCGGGGACAGGGGAGCCCACTACGAGCAGTACTTC.

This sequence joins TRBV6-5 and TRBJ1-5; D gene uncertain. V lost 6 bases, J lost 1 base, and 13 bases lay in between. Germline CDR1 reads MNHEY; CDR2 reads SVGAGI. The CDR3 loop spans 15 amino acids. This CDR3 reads CASRALVGSNQPQHF. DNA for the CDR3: TGTGCCAGCAGGGCCCTCGTGGGAAGCAATCAGCCCCAGCATTTT.

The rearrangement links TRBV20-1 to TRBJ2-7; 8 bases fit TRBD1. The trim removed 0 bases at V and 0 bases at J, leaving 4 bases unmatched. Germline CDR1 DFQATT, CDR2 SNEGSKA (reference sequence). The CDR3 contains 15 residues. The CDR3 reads CSAREPGGFSYEQYF. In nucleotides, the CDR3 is TGCAGTGCTAGAGAACCAGGGGGCTTCTCCTACGAGCAGTACTTC.

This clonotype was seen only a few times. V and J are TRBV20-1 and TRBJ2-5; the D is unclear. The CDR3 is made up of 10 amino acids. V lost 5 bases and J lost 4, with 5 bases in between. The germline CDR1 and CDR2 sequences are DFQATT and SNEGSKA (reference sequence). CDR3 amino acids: CSALVETQYF. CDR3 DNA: TGCAGTGCTCTTGTAGAGACCCAGTACTTC.

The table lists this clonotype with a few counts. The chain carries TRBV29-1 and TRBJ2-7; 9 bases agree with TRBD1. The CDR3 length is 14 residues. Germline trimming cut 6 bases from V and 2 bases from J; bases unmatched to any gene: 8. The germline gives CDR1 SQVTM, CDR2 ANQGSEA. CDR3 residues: CSVLPGQGTYEQYF. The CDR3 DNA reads TGCAGCGTCCTGCCGGGACAGGGAACCTACGAGCAGTACTTC.

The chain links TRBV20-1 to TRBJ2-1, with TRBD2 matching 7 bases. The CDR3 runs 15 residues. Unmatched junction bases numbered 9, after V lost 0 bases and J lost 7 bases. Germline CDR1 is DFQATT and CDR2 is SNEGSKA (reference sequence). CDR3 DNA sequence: TGCAGTGCTAGAGAAGGGGCGGGAGCGGGTAATGAGCAGTTCTTC. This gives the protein CSAREGAGAGNEQFF.

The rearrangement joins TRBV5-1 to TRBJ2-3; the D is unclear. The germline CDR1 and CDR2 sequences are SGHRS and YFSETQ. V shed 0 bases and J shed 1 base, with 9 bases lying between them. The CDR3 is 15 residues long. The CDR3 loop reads CASSLGVIRTDTQYF. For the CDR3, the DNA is TGCGCCAGCAGCTTGGGAGTCATCCGCACAGATACGCAGTATTTT.

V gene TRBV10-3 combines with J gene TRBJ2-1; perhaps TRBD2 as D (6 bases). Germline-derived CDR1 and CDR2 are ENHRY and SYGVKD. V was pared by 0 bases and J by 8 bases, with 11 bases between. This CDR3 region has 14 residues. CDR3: CAISESGGGDEQFF. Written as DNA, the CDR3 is TGTGCCATCAGTGAGTCGGGGGGAGGCGATGAGCAGTTCTTC.

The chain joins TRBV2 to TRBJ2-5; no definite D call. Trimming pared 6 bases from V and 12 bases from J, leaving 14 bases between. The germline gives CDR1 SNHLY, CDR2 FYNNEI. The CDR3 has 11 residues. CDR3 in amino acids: CASSPFIDEYF. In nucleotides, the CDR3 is TGTGCCAGCAGCCCCTTTATAGACGAGTACTTC.

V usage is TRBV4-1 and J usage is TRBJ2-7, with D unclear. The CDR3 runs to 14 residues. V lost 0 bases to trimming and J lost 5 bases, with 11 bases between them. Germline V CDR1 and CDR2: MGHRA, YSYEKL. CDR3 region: CASSQDPRRNEQYF. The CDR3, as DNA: TGCGCCAGCAGCCAAGATCCCAGACGGAACGAGCAGTACTTC.

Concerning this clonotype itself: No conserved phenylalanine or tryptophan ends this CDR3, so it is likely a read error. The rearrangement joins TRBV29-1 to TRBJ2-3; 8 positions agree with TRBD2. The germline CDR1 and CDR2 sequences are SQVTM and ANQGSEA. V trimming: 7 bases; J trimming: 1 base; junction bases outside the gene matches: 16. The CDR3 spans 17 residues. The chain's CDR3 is CSASGGTRVPGTDTQYV. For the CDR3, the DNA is TGCAGCGCCTCGGGGGGGACGAGGGTACCTGGCACAGATACGCAGTATGTT.

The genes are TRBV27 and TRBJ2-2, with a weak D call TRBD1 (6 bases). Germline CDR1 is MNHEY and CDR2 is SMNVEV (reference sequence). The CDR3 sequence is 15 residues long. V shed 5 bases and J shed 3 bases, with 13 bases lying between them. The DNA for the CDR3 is TGTGCCAGCAGTACCGGGACACAACACACCGGGGAGCTGTTTTTT. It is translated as CASSTGTQHTGELFF.

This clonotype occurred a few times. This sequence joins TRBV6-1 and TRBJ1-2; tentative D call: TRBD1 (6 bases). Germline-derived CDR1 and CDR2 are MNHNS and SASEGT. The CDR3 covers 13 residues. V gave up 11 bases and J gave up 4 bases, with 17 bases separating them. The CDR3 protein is CAGSLTGFYGYTF. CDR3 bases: TGTGCCGGGTCATTAACAGGGTTCTATGGCTACACCTTC.

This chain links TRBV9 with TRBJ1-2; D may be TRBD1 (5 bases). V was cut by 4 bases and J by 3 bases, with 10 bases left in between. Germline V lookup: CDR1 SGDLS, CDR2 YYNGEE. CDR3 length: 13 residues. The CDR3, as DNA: TGTGCCAGCAGCCCGTCAGGGCACTATGGCTACACCTTC. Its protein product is CASSPSGHYGYTF.

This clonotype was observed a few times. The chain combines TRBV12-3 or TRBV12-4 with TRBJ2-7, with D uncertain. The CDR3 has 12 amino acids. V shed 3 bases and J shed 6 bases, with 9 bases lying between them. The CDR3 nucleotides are TGTGCCAGCAGTTTTGGCCAGATCGAGCAGTACTTC. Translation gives CASSFGQIEQYF.